A single sample gave rise to the 32 T cell receptor beta chains below, sequenced in a study of T cells in Graves' hyperthyroidism and ophthalmopathy. RNA transcripts served as the template for amplifying TCR beta CDR3 regions. The primer set for the first-round RT-PCR of the TCR CDR3 was HTBI. TCRdb redid the calling of the multiplex PCR reads with MiXCR, one entry per CDR3 protein. The sample carries 200,000 to 250,000 distinct CDR3 sequences, about 17% recorded once. The sample was blood. Every receptor here comes from a woman aged 18 to 35 with Graves' ophthalmopathy.

This clonotype was counted at least ten times. The chain links TRBV28 to TRBJ2-5; D call uncertain. The germline CDR1 and CDR2 sequences are MDHEN and SYDVKM. Deletions cut 3 bases from V and 5 bases from J, with 16 bases between. This CDR3 has 15 amino acids. CDR3 in amino acids: CASSLSRVGRETQYF. CDR3 nucleotide sequence: TGTGCCAGCAGTTTGAGCCGGGTTGGTCGGGAGACCCAGTACTTC. The entire variable domain, with the rest obtained from reference TRBV28 and TRBJ2-5, is as follows: DVKVTQSSRYLVKRTGEKVFLECVQDMDHENMFWYRQDPGLGLRLIYFSYDVKMKEKGDIPEGYSVSREKKERFSLILESASTNQTSMYLCASSLSRVGRETQYFGPGTRLLVL.

This clonotype was seen many times. J is TRBJ1-6 and V is TRBV12-3 or TRBV12-4, with 8 bases matching TRBD1. This CDR3 has 15 amino acids. V was pared by 3 bases and J by 5 bases, with 3 bases of the junction left unmatched. The CDR3 loop reads CASSFPDRDNSPLHF. As DNA, the CDR3 is TGTGCCAGCAGTTTCCCGGACAGGGATAATTCACCCCTCCACTTT.

This clonotype came up many times. The chain has TRBV12-3 or TRBV12-4 and TRBJ2-3; TRBD1 matches 8 bases. J gave up 1 base and V 3 bases, and 3 bases lay outside the gene matches. The CDR3 covers 15 residues. For the CDR3, the DNA is TGTGCCAGCAGTTTTCCAGGGGGCGGCACAGATACGCAGTATTTT. This gives the protein CASSFPGGGTDTQYF.

This clonotype was found many times. The J gene is TRBJ2-1, the V gene TRBV20-1; 15 nucleotides match TRBD2. This CDR3 is 15 amino acids long. CDR1 DFQATT and CDR2 SNEGSKA come from the germline V gene (reference sequence). V lost 4 bases, J lost 7 bases, and 5 bases stayed unmatched. CDR3 loop: CSAIPGTSGRNEQFF. The CDR3 nucleotides read TGCAGTGCTATTCCCGGGACTAGCGGGAGGAATGAGCAGTTCTTC.

This clonotype was counted ten times or more. The chain combines TRBV24-1 with TRBJ2-1, with D uncertain. V dropped 0 bases and J dropped 10 bases, with 6 bases sitting between them. Germline CDR1 KGHDR, CDR2 SFDVKD. The CDR3 is 12 residues long. CDR3 bases: TGTGCCACCAGTGATTTGGGCTGGGAGCAGTTCTTC. Translating gives CATSDLGWEQFF.

This clonotype was detected ten times or more. In DNA form, the CDR3 reads TGTGCCAGCAGGTTTATGGGGCGGGATGGGAATGAGCAGTTCTTC. Encoded protein: CASRFMGRDGNEQFF. V is TRBV28 and J is TRBJ2-1; tentatively, D is TRBD2 (6 bases). The CDR3 runs 15 residues. Germline CDR1 reads MDHEN; CDR2 reads SYDVKM. The V end lost 6 bases, the J end lost 7 bases, and 19 bases lay between the germline ends.

V and J are TRBV19 and TRBJ2-1, with TRBD2 matching 7 bases. The CDR3 has 14 residues. V shed 6 bases, J shed 1 base, and the junction held 3 bases outside the gene matches. Germline CDR1 LNHDA, CDR2 SQIVND (reference sequence). This CDR3 is CASRGGSSYNEQFF. The DNA for the CDR3 is TGTGCCAGTAGGGGCGGGAGTTCCTACAATGAGCAGTTCTTC.

This clonotype was seen repeatedly, ten times or more. This chain links TRBV20-1 with TRBJ1-6; 7 bases are a match to TRBD1. J was trimmed by 8 bases and V by 0 bases; bases with no gene match: 7. Germline-derived CDR1 and CDR2 are DFQATT and SNEGSKA (reference sequence). There are 15 residues in the CDR3. CDR3: CSAREPTGIYSPLHF. The CDR3 DNA reads as TGCAGTGCTAGAGAACCGACAGGGATATATTCACCCCTCCACTTT.

This clonotype showed up many times. The chain has TRBV7-9 and TRBJ2-2; tentative D call: TRBD2 (5 bases). The germline CDR1 and CDR2 sequences are SEHNR and FQNEAQ (reference sequence). CDR3 size: 16 residues. The V gene lost 1 base and the J gene lost 2 bases, with 11 bases spanning the gap. DNA of the CDR3: TGTGCCAGCAGCTTAGGTGCTAGCTCCAACACCGGGGAGCTGTTTTTT. Translated: CASSLGASSNTGELFF. The whole variable domain, filled in from reference TRBV7-9 and TRBJ2-2, reads DTGVSQNPRHKITKRGQNVTFRCDPISEHNRLYWYRQTLGQGPEFLTYFQNEAQLEKSRLLSDRFSAERPKGSFSTLEIQRTEQGDSAMYLCASSLGASSNTGELFFGEGSRLTVL.

The V call is TRBV28, the J call TRBJ2-7; a possible D gene is TRBD2 (6 bases). Germline loops: CDR1 MDHEN, CDR2 SYDVKM. There are 15 residues in the CDR3. V shed 4 bases and J shed 2 bases, with 15 bases lying between them. The CDR3 nucleotides are TGTGCCAGCAGTTCCCCGGCGGGGACCCCCTACGAGCAGTACTTC. It specifies CASSSPAGTPYEQYF. Full variable domain (remainder filled in from reference TRBV28 and TRBJ2-7): DVKVTQSSRYLVKRTGEKVFLECVQDMDHENMFWYRQDPGLGLRLIYFSYDVKMKEKGDIPEGYSVSREKKERFSLILESASTNQTSMYLCASSSPAGTPYEQYFGPGTRLTVT.

Note on this clonotype: This may arise from a read error, as a much more abundant clone is one base away. The CDR3 reads CASSQGGGLCEKLFF. The DNA of the CDR3 is TGTGCCAGCAGTCAGGGAGGGGGATTGTGCGAAAAACTGTTTTTT. The rearrangement links TRBV12-3 or TRBV12-4 to TRBJ1-4; tentatively, D is TRBD1 (6 bases). CDR3 length: 15 residues. V shed 5 bases and J shed 8 bases, with 18 bases lying between them.

This clonotype was detected many times. The chain joins TRBV27 to TRBJ1-2; TRBD1 is a possible D gene (5 bases). Germline lookup yields CDR1 MNHEY and CDR2 SMNVEV (reference sequence). V was clipped by 9 bases and J by 0 bases, with 14 bases between them. The CDR3 length is 14 residues. The CDR3 here is CASGTGRANYGYTF. The CDR3 nucleotides are TGTGCCAGTGGGACGGGGCGGGCTAACTATGGCTACACCTTC.

This clonotype was recorded at least ten times. The chain combines TRBV12-3 or TRBV12-4 with TRBJ1-2; D is unclear. Trimming shortened V by 3 bases and J by 3 bases, and 11 bases separated the two germline ends. This CDR3 comprises 14 residues. CDR3 bases: TGTGCCAGCAGTTTGAGCCGGGTGGACTATGGCTACACCTTC. This gives the protein CASSLSRVDYGYTF.

This clonotype has ten or more counts. The genes are TRBV20-1 and TRBJ2-3, with a possible D match to TRBD2 (5 bases). V lost 7 bases and J 1 base, leaving 12 bases between the germline ends. The CDR3 is made up of 13 amino acids. The V gene's germline CDR1 is DFQATT and CDR2 SNEGSKA (reference sequence). CDR3 amino acids: CSGVVGGTDTQYF. As DNA, the CDR3 is TGCAGTGGTGTTGTGGGAGGCACAGATACGCAGTATTTT.

This clonotype has ten or more counts. The V call is TRBV5-8, the J call TRBJ2-2; D possibly corresponds to TRBD2 (6 bases). V lost 3 bases and J lost 0, with 15 bases in between. The CDR3 contains 17 residues. Germline loops: CDR1 SGHTS, CDR2 YDEGEE. The CDR3 spells CASSSLRLASNTGELFF. The CDR3 DNA is TGTGCCAGCAGCTCCCTCCGGCTAGCGTCGAACACCGGGGAGCTGTTTTTT.

The chain has TRBV7-9 and TRBJ1-2, with D maybe TRBD1 (6 bases). V dropped 1 base and J dropped 4 bases, with 19 bases sitting between them. Per germline, CDR1 SEHNR and CDR2 FQNEAQ (reference sequence). The CDR3 contains 17 residues. CDR3 amino acids: CASSLVGSPGDPYGYTF. The CDR3 DNA sequence: TGTGCCAGCAGCTTAGTCGGTAGTCCAGGGGATCCCTATGGCTACACCTTC. The full variable domain, rest sourced from reference TRBV7-9 and TRBJ1-2, is DTGVSQNPRHKITKRGQNVTFRCDPISEHNRLYWYRQTLGQGPEFLTYFQNEAQLEKSRLLSDRFSAERPKGSFSTLEIQRTEQGDSAMYLCASSLVGSPGDPYGYTFGSGTRLTVV.

This clonotype was recorded many times. The V gene is TRBV20-1, the J gene TRBJ2-5; the D gene could be TRBD1 or TRBD2 (5 bases each). Trimming removed 2 bases at V and 5 bases at J, with 12 bases between. The CDR3 length is 13 residues. Germline CDR1 is DFQATT and CDR2 is SNEGSKA (reference sequence). The CDR3: CSARLMGEETQYF. DNA of the CDR3: TGCAGTGCTAGACTGATGGGGGAGGAGACCCAGTACTTC.

This clonotype appeared many times. This sequence joins TRBV3-1 and TRBJ2-7; D possibly matches TRBD1 or TRBD2 (5 bases each). CDR1 and CDR2 (germline): LGHDT, YNNKEL (reference sequence). V lost 4 bases and J lost 5, with 15 bases in between. The CDR3 is 14 residues long. The CDR3 spells CASSPREYVHEQYF. In DNA form, the CDR3 reads TGTGCCAGCAGCCCCAGGGAGTATGTCCACGAGCAGTACTTC.

This clonotype showed up many times. The V call is TRBV9, the J call TRBJ2-7; 9 positions agree with TRBD2. The V and J ends lost 2 bases and 7 bases, in that order; junction bases with no gene match: 7. Germline V CDR1 and CDR2: SGDLS, YYNGEE. The CDR3 loop spans 14 amino acids. In nucleotides, the CDR3 is TGTGCCAGCAGCGTGGCCAGCGGGGGGTGGGAGCAGTACTTC. It encodes CASSVASGGWEQYF.

CDR3 nucleotide sequence: TGTGCCACCAGTGATTTGGAGGTGAGCTCCTACAATGAGCAGTTCTTC. Protein: CATSDLEVSSYNEQFF. This sequence joins TRBV24-1 and TRBJ2-1; no clear D gene. V was shortened by 0 bases and J by 0 bases, with 8 bases between the two germline ends. Per the germline V gene, CDR1 is KGHDR and CDR2 is SFDVKD. The CDR3 spans 16 residues.

Concerning this clonotype: Possible read error: a much larger clone is one base away. The chain carries TRBV10-3 and TRBJ1-3; D ambiguous. The V gene's germline CDR1 is ENHRY and CDR2 SYGVKD. This CDR3 has 13 residues. CDR3 in amino acids: CAVRVENENTIYF. CDR3 coding DNA: TGTGCCGTCAGAGTGGAAAACGAAAACACCATATATTTT.

Ten or more counts support this clonotype. The chain uses TRBV11-2 and TRBJ1-1; 9 bases are shared with TRBD1. Germline V gene data show CDR1 as SGHAT and CDR2 as FQNNGV. Trimming at V came to 1 base and at J to 4 bases, leaving 7 bases not matched to a gene. This CDR3 contains 16 residues. The CDR3 DNA reads as TGTGCCAGCAGCTTAGGGGGACAGGGTCATTTCACTGAAGCTTTCTTT. It specifies CASSLGGQGHFTEAFF.

The J gene is TRBJ2-1, the V gene TRBV20-1, with TRBD2 identical over 10 bases. Germline V gene lookup returns CDR1 DFQATT and CDR2 SNEGSKA (reference sequence). This CDR3 has 16 amino acids. J gave up 2 bases and V 4 bases, and 8 bases lay outside the gene matches. The CDR3 DNA follows: TGCAGTGCTACGAGACTAGCGGGCACGACCTACAATGAGCAGTTCTTC. Translation gives CSATRLAGTTYNEQFF.

This clonotype was seen ten or more times. This chain links TRBV19 with TRBJ2-1; 9 positions agree with TRBD2. The CDR3 consists of 15 residues. The junction had 10 bases not matched to a gene; V was cut back by 6 bases and J by 7 bases. Per germline, CDR1 LNHDA and CDR2 SQIVND (reference sequence). The CDR3 DNA follows: TGTGCCAGTAGCCTCCTAGCGGGATTGGGGAATGAGCAGTTCTTC. It translates to CASSLLAGLGNEQFF. Supplemented by reference TRBV19 and TRBJ2-1, the full variable domain reads DGGITQSPKYLFRKEGQNVTLSCEQNLNHDAMYWYRQDPGQGLRLIYYSQIVNDFQKGDIAEGYSVSREKKESFPLTVTSAQKNPTAFYLCASSLLAGLGNEQFFGPGTRLTVL.

The sample holds many counts of this clonotype. The chain has TRBV10-3 and TRBJ2-5; 7 bases map to TRBD1. The length of the CDR3 is 14 residues. Germline CDR1 ENHRY, CDR2 SYGVKD. V was pared by 10 bases and J by 5 bases, with 13 bases of the junction left unmatched. In DNA form, the CDR3 reads TGTGCCACTTCCCTTCAGGGGGTCGGTGAGACCCAGTACTTC. Translation gives CATSLQGVGETQYF.

The sample holds many counts of this clonotype. The chain combines TRBV7-2 with TRBJ1-2; 9 nucleotides agree with TRBD1. Germline lookup yields CDR1 SGHTA and CDR2 FQGNSA. The CDR3 extends over 16 amino acids. V trimming: 1 base; J trimming: 4 bases; junction bases outside the gene matches: 7. This chain's CDR3 is CASSLGPGQGGYGYTF. The DNA for the CDR3 is TGTGCCAGCAGCTTAGGACCGGGACAGGGTGGCTATGGCTACACCTTC.

This clonotype was found many times. This chain connects TRBV6-1 to TRBJ2-5, with TRBD2 identical over 10 bases. The CDR3 runs 19 residues. Germline V gene data show CDR1 as MNHNS and CDR2 as SASEGT. The junction had 18 bases not matched to a gene; V was cut back by 6 bases and J by 2 bases. The CDR3 sequence: CASSRHRTESGRGQETQYF. The DNA for the CDR3 is TGTGCCAGCAGCCGTCACAGGACAGAGAGCGGGAGGGGACAAGAGACCCAGTACTTC.

At least ten counts were recorded for this clonotype. At one end the junction does not follow the germline gene, possibly because of a read error. CDR3 residues: CAINERECCTDTQYF. CDR3 DNA sequence: TGTGCCATCAATGAGCGGGAGTGTTGCACAGATACGCAGTATTTT. The chain employs TRBV10-3 and TRBJ2-3; 8 bases are shared with TRBD2. Germline V gene sequence: CDR1 ENHRY, CDR2 SYGVKD. The CDR3 has 15 amino acids.

This clonotype was detected ten times or more. At one end, the junction sequence differs from germline, possibly due to a read error. The chain has TRBV11-2 and TRBJ1-6; 7 bases line up with TRBD1. The CDR3 consists of 14 residues. The germline V gene encodes CDR1 SGHAT and CDR2 FQNNGV. CDR3 amino acids: CASGFGDSPSPLHF. CDR3 nucleotide sequence: TGTGCCAGCGGCTTTGGGGACAGTCCTTCACCCCTCCACTTT. Filled out from reference TRBV11-2 and TRBJ1-6, the complete variable domain reads EAGVAQSPRYKIIEKRQSVAFWCNPISGHATLYWYQQILGQGPKLLIQFQNNGVVDDSQLPKDRFSAERLKGVDSTLKIQPAKLEDSAVYLCASGFGDSPSPLHFGNGTRLTVT.

This clonotype was counted many times. The chain is built from TRBV9 and TRBJ1-1; D perhaps matches TRBD1 (5 bases). The CDR3 is 14 residues long. The germline V gene has CDR1 SGDLS and CDR2 YYNGEE. V was shortened by 0 bases and J by 0 bases, with 6 bases between the two germline ends. CDR3 DNA sequence: TGTGCCAGCAGCGTAGGGGGGATGAACACTGAAGCTTTCTTT. It translates to CASSVGGMNTEAFF.

This clonotype has ten or more counts. This chain uses TRBV7-8 with TRBJ2-3, with 10 bases aligning to TRBD2. After removal of 5 bases from V and 2 bases from J, the junction contained 10 bases not matched to a gene. The CDR3 contains 17 residues. Germline-derived CDR1 and CDR2 are SGHVS and FQNEAQ. The CDR3 region is CASSPGPLAGHTDTQYF. The CDR3, as DNA: TGTGCCAGCAGCCCCGGGCCACTAGCGGGACACACAGATACGCAGTATTTT.

This clonotype was recorded many times. The chain couples TRBV7-3 to TRBJ2-3; D is unresolved. The CDR3 consists of 14 residues. CDR1 and CDR2 from the germline V gene are SGHTA and FQGTGA. Trimming cost V 5 bases and J 1 base, with 10 bases left between them. CDR3 nucleotide sequence: TGTGCCAGCAGCCTAGACGCGGGCACAGATACGCAGTATTTT. Its protein product is CASSLDAGTDTQYF.